In its sample, the clone carrying this T cell receptor beta chain was seen many times. Using unique molecular identifiers, the investigators prepared the TCRbeta library. In TCRdb, the PCR reads were re-called with MiXCR into one record per CDR3 protein. The repertoire has roughly 400,000 distinct CDR3 sequences, around 20% of them found once; the top ten carry 3.8%. Per the germline V gene, CDR1 is SQVTM and CDR2 is ANQGSEA. This CDR3 contains 10 residues. V was cut by 2 bases and J by 11 bases, with 10 bases left in between. The sample belongs to a study of T-cell reconstitution after alpha-beta-depleted transplantation in children.

This clonotype was obtained from a human donor who donated a stem cell graft to a child with acute myeloid leukemia. The rearrangement links TRBV29-1 to TRBJ2-7; maybe TRBD1 (5 bases). Sequenced material: PBMCs from the stem cell graft donor, taken from the stem cell graft. The CDR3 nucleotides are TGCAGCGTTGAAAGTGGGGCGGAGTACTTC. This encodes CSVESGAEYF.